This TCR beta chain was sequenced during a study of blood T cell repertoires in COVID-19. About the study: Sites across the United States, Italy and Spain contributed samples from acute and convalescent COVID-19. The cDNA or gDNA used as material had been derived from T cells, B-cell-depleted T cells, or PBMCs.

The CDR3 contains 15 residues. Deletions cut 0 bases from V and 1 base from J, with 7 bases between. Per the germline V gene, CDR1 is MNHEY and CDR2 is SMNVEV (reference sequence). Only one count was recorded for this clone. Measured with immunoSEQ multiplex PCR; TCRdb has only the in-frame clones, and not every one. The sample contains about 46,000 clones, around 90% of which appear only once. The material sequenced was peripheral blood. The TCR sequence derives from a middle-aged man with acute or convalescent COVID-19. This chain connects TRBV27 to TRBJ2-1, with D perhaps TRBD1 (6 bases). The chain's CDR3 is CASSLSGASYNEQFF. Here the CDR3 DNA reads TGTGCCAGCAGTTTATCGGGGGCTTCCTACAATGAGCAGTTCTTC.